This T cell receptor beta chain was captured by sequencing in a study of T cells after yellow fever vaccination. Germline CDR1 is SGHVS and CDR2 is FQNEAQ. The CDR3 extends over 12 amino acids. V was pared by 1 base and J by 9 bases, with 10 bases between. At least ten counts were recorded for this clonotype. From the 5' RACE reads, TCRdb called clonotypes with MiXCR, one entry per CDR3 protein. The sample shows some 120,000 distinct CDR3 sequences, under 9% of them seen only once. This material consisted of CD8+ T cells sorted from PBMCs, taken 45 days after the yellow fever booster vaccination. The receptor comes from a man aged 25 to 40 who received the YFV17D yellow fever vaccine. The rearrangement joins TRBV7-8 to TRBJ2-7; perhaps TRBD2 as D (5 bases). CDR3 amino acids: CASSLGESGQYF. CDR3 DNA sequence: TGTGCCAGCAGCTTAGGGGAGAGCGGGCAGTACTTC.